This T cell receptor beta chain appears in the sequencing data of a study of T cell responses to AZD1222 COVID-19 vaccine. Study results and limitations: At baseline, seropositivity was found in only a handful of AZD1222 recipients. Donors were chiefly white British, with a greater number of females, and clonal diversity was perhaps underestimated. Nearly half of spike-specific TCRs reportedly target variant regions that are unmutated in the B.1.351 and B.1.1.7 variants. Breadth and depth of Spike-specific TCRs rose after two AZD1222 doses.

The CDR3 has 14 residues. Trimming removed 4 bases from V and 6 bases from J; junction bases left unmatched: 9. Germline CDR1 reads MGHRA; CDR2 reads YSYEKL. This clone was detected only once. Its antigen is unidentified. Assay used: immunoSEQ multiplex PCR; TCRdb lists only in-frame clones, some missing. This table has about 120,000 clones, around 90% appearing once. This sequence originates from an adult who received the MenACWY meningococcal vaccine as a control. Specimen: peripheral blood, collected 28 days after the second dose of the MenACWY control vaccine. The rearrangement uses TRBV4-1 and TRBJ2-7; TRBD2 matches at 7 bases. As DNA, the CDR3 is TGCGCCAGCAGCCTCCGGGACTACCCTTCCGAGCAGTACTTC. Translating it yields CASSLRDYPSEQYF.